The 13 T cell receptor beta chains given below trace back to one sample, sequenced in a study of post-analysis software for immune sequencing data. Study results and caveats: There were four or five TRBV segments more frequent in patients than controls, and TRBV5-6, TRBV5-1 and TRBV20-1 were among them.

TCR beta cDNA libraries had unique molecular identifiers. TCRdb passed the PCR reads through MiXCR, listing each CDR3 protein once. The sample yields hundreds of thousands of distinct CDR3 sequences, about 60% seen once. For these TCRs, the target antigens are not known. Sequencing was performed on blood. The receptor set was obtained from a girl aged 2-10 years with multiple sclerosis.

The J gene is TRBJ2-1, the V gene TRBV6-6; 8 nucleotides align to TRBD1. Germline CDR1 and CDR2: MNHNY and SVGAGI (reference sequence). The J segment lost 9 bases and the V segment lost 0 bases, leaving 7 bases of the junction unmatched. This CDR3 contains 15 residues. Written as DNA, the CDR3 is TGTGCCAGCAGTTACTCGAGGGACAGGATCAGTGAGCAGTTCTTC. Translated: CASSYSRDRISEQFF.

This chain joins TRBV6-5 and TRBJ2-7; 11 bases agree with TRBD2. V was pared by 0 bases and J by 2 bases, with 6 bases of the junction left unmatched. Germline CDR1 reads MNHEY; CDR2 reads SVGAGI. The CDR3 is 17 residues long. The CDR3 protein is CASSYSGASGRTYEQYF. The CDR3 DNA reads as TGTGCCAGCAGTTACTCAGGGGCTAGCGGGAGGACCTACGAGCAGTACTTC.

The chain is built from TRBV7-6 and TRBJ2-5; either TRBD1 or TRBD2 may supply D (5 bases each). CDR1 is SGHVS, CDR2 FNYEAQ, per germline. The germline V and J ends were trimmed by 5 bases and 2 bases, with 18 bases remaining between them. The CDR3 is 16 amino acids. The CDR3 DNA follows: TGTGCCAGCAGCGACGGGACCGCGAACGGACAAGAGACCCAGTACTTC. Translation: CASSDGTANGQETQYF.

V usage is TRBV20-1 and J usage is TRBJ2-5, with 11 bases identical to TRBD1. The V and J ends lost 5 bases and 5 bases, in that order; junction bases with no gene match: 10. CDR1 DFQATT and CDR2 SNEGSKA come from the germline V gene (reference sequence). The CDR3 contains 15 residues. Here the CDR3 reads CSAHLRTGGGETQYF. The CDR3 nucleotides read TGCAGTGCTCATCTAAGGACAGGGGGCGGTGAGACCCAGTACTTC.

The CDR3 bases are TGTGCCACCAGCAACTTGACAGGGCGCCTCCTTTACAATGAGCAGTTCTTC. As protein: CATSNLTGRLLYNEQFF. This sequence joins TRBV15 and TRBJ2-1; 7 nucleotides match TRBD1. J gave up 4 bases and V 4 bases, and 13 bases lay outside the gene matches. From germline, CDR1 is LNHNV and CDR2 YYDKDF (reference sequence). The CDR3 is made up of 17 amino acids.

The chain carries TRBV3-1 and TRBJ2-1; no definite D call. The germline V and J ends were trimmed by 4 bases and 8 bases, with 21 bases remaining between them. This CDR3 contains 16 residues. Germline V gene data show CDR1 as LGHDT and CDR2 as YNNKEL (reference sequence). For the CDR3, the DNA is TGTGCCAGCAGCCCCCCGGATAGGGCTGGGTTGGATGAGCAGTTCTTC. It specifies CASSPPDRAGLDEQFF.

This clonotype was counted a few times. This chain connects TRBV20-1 to TRBJ1-2; possible D gene TRBD1, 6 bases. This CDR3 comprises 13 residues. Trimming shortened V by 3 bases and J by 4 bases, and 12 bases separated the two germline ends. The germline V gene has CDR1 DFQATT and CDR2 SNEGSKA (reference sequence). The CDR3: CSARVAGAYGYTF. The CDR3, as DNA: TGCAGTGCTAGGGTGGCAGGGGCCTATGGCTACACCTTC.

The sample holds a few counts of this clonotype. The rearrangement joins TRBV27 to TRBJ1-5; D ambiguous. With 3 bases removed from V and 5 bases from J, the gap between germline ends came to 8 bases. CDR1 MNHEY and CDR2 SMNVEV come from the germline V gene (reference sequence). The CDR3 covers 13 residues. Here the CDR3 reads CASSLAAHQPQHF. DNA of the CDR3: TGTGCCAGCAGTTTGGCAGCACATCAGCCCCAGCATTTT.

The chain couples TRBV5-1 to TRBJ2-1; 10 nucleotides match TRBD1. Germline-derived CDR1 and CDR2 are SGHRS and YFSETQ. This CDR3 region has 15 residues. V was clipped by 4 bases and J by 9 bases; unmatched bases: 10. This CDR3 is CASSPGTGVGGEQFF. CDR3 bases: TGCGCCAGCAGCCCAGGGACAGGGGTGGGTGGTGAGCAGTTCTTC.

This chain connects TRBV27 to TRBJ2-5, with D possibly TRBD1 on 6 matching bases. CDR3 length: 13 amino acids. Looked up from germline, CDR1 is MNHEY and CDR2 is SMNVEV (reference sequence). V was cut by 8 bases and J by 9 bases, with 19 bases left in between. The CDR3 sequence is CASFPQGFGAQYF. For the CDR3, the DNA is TGTGCCAGCTTCCCACAGGGTTTCGGGGCCCAGTACTTC.

The rearrangement uses TRBV30 and TRBJ1-4, with D uncertain. The germline gives CDR1 GTSNPN, CDR2 SVGIG (reference sequence). Trimming took off 2 bases at V and 8 bases at J, with 6 bases between the two ends. This CDR3 has 11 amino acids. Here the CDR3 reads CAWSHGEKLFF. DNA for the CDR3: TGTGCCTGGAGTCATGGGGAAAAACTGTTTTTT.

This chain connects TRBV4-1 to TRBJ2-4, with D perhaps matching TRBD1 (7 bases). This CDR3 contains 19 residues. CDR1 and CDR2 from the germline V gene are MGHRA and YSYEKL. V lost 0 bases and J 2 bases, leaving 20 bases between the germline ends. CDR3 in DNA: TGCGCCAGCAGCCAAGATCTGGGGGCGGAGGGGGCACCCAAAAACATTCAGTACTTC. It codes for CASSQDLGAEGAPKNIQYF.

The chain combines TRBV29-1 with TRBJ2-1; maybe TRBD2 (5 bases). The germline V gene encodes CDR1 SQVTM and CDR2 ANQGSEA. The length of the CDR3 is 12 residues. V was trimmed by 4 bases and J by 8 bases, leaving 12 bases between them. CDR3 residues: CSVVTRKDEQFF. The CDR3 region has the DNA TGCAGCGTTGTAACTAGAAAGGATGAGCAGTTCTTC.